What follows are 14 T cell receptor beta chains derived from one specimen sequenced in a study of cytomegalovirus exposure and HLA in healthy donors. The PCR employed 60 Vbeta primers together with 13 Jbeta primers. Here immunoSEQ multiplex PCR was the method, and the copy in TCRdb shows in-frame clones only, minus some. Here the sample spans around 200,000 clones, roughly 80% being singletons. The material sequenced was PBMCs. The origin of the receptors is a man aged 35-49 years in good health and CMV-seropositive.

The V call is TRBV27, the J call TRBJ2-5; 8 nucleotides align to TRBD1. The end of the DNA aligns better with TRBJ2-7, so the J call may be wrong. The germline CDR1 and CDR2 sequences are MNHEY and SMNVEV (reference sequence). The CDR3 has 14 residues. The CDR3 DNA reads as TGTGCCAGCAGTGCCGGGACAGGCGCCTACGAGCAGTACTTC. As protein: CASSAGTGAYEQYF.

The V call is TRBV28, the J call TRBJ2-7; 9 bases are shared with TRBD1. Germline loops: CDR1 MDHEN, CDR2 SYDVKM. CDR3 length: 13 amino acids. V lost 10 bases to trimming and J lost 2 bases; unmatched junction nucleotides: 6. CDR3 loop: CATRDRVPYEQYF. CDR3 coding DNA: TGTGCCACCAGGGACAGGGTTCCCTACGAGCAGTACTTC.

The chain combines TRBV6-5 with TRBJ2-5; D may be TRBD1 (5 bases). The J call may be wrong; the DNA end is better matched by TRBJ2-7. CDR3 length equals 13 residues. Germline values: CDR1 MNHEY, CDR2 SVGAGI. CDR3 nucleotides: TGTGCCAGCAGCCAAGGGGCCGCCTACGAGCAGTACTTC. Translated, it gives CASSQGAAYEQYF.

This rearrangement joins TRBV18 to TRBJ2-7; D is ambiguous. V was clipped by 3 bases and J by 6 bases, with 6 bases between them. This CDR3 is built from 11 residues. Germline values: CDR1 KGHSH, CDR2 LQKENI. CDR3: CASSPGAEQYF. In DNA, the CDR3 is TGTGCCAGCTCACCGGGCGCCGAGCAGTACTTC.

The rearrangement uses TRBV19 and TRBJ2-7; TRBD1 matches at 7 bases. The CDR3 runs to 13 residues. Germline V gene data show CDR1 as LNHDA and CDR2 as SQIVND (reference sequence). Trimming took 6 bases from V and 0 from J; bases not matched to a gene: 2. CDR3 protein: CASRRQGSYEQYF. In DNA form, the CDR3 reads TGTGCCAGTAGGAGACAGGGCTCCTACGAGCAGTACTTC. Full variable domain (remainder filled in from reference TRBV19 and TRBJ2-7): DGGITQSPKYLFRKEGQNVTLSCEQNLNHDAMYWYRQDPGQGLRLIYYSQIVNDFQKGDIAEGYSVSREKKESFPLTVTSAQKNPTAFYLCASRRQGSYEQYFGPGTRLTVT.

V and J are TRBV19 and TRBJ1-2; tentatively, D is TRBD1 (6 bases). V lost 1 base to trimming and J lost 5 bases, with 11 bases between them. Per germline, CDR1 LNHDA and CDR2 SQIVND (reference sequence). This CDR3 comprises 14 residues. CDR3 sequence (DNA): TGTGCCAGTAGTATAGGTGGGGGCGCTTATGGCTACACCTTC. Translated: CASSIGGGAYGYTF.

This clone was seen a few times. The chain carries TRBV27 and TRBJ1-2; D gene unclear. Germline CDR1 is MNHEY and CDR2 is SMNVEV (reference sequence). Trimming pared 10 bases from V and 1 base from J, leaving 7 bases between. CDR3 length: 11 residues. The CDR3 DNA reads TGTGCCACAAGGAGTAACTATGGCTACACCTTC. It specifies CATRSNYGYTF.

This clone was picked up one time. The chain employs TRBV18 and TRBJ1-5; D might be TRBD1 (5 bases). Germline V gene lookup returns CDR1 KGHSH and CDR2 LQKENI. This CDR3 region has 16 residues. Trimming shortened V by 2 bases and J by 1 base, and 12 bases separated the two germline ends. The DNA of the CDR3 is TGTGCCAGCTCACCAGTGGGGCTCCCAAGCAATCAGCCCCAGCATTTT. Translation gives CASSPVGLPSNQPQHF.

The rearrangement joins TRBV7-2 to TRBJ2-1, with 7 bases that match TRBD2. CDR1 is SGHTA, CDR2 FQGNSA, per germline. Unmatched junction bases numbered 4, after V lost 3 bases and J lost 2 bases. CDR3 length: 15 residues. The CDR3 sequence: CASSFGGEAYNEQFF. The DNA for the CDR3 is TGTGCCAGCAGCTTTGGGGGGGAGGCCTACAATGAGCAGTTCTTC.

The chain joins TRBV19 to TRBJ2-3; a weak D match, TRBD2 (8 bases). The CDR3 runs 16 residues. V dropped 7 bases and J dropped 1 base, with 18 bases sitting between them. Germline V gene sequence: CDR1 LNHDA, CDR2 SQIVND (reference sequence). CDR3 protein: CASIMGSGTGTDTQYF. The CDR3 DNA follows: TGTGCCAGTATTATGGGTAGCGGGACAGGCACAGATACGCAGTATTTT.

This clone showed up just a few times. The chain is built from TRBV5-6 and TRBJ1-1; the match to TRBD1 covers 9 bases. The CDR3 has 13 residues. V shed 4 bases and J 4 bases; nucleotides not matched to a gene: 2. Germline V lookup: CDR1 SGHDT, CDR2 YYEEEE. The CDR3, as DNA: TGTGCCAGCAGCGGACAGGGGTTCACTGAAGCTTTCTTT. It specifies CASSGQGFTEAFF. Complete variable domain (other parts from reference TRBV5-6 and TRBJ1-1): DAGVTQSPTHLIKTRGQQVTLRCSPKSGHDTVSWYQQALGQGPQFIFQYYEEEERQRGNFPDRFSGHQFPNYSSELNVNALLLGDSALYLCASSGQGFTEAFFGQGTRLTVV.

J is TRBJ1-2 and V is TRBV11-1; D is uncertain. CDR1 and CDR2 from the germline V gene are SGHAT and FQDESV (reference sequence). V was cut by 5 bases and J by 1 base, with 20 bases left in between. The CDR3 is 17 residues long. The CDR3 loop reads CASSPDSRWAGNYGYTF. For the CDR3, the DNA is TGTGCCAGCAGCCCGGATTCCCGTTGGGCGGGTAACTATGGCTACACCTTC.

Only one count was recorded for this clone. The CDR3 DNA reads TGTGCCAGCAGTTTATCAGGGCCCGGGGAGCTGTTTTTT. Its translation is CASSLSGPGELFF. The chain links TRBV28 to TRBJ2-2, with a possible D match to TRBD1 (5 bases). Germline loops: CDR1 MDHEN, CDR2 SYDVKM. This CDR3 has 13 amino acids. The V and J ends lost 1 base and 6 bases respectively, with 6 bases between them.

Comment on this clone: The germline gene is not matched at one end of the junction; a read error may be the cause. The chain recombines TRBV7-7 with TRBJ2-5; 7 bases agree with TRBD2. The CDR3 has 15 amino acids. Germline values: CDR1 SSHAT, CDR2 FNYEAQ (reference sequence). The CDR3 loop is CASSDLGSGVETQYF. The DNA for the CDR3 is TGTGCTAGCAGCGACTTGGGGAGCGGGGTAGAGACCCAGTACTTC.